This TCR beta chain was sequenced during a study of a mutant IDH1 vaccine in newly diagnosed glioma. Looking at the study overall: Following radiotherapy alone, or alongside temozolomide cycles, vaccination was started after an interval of 4-6 weeks. Overall study results and limits: Seemingly, top peripheral T cell clonotype changes bore no relation to pseudoprogression.

This clone qualifies as medium-sized (0.01 to 0.1%). Its antigen is still unknown. Indicated time point: week 23, last vaccination. Vaccine doses each comprised 300 ug of mutant IDH1 20-mer peptide, with topical imiquimod. Produced via immunoSEQ multiplex PCR; TCRdb's table is partial and in-frame only. The sample lists approximately 37,000 clones, under 80% occurring once. The material sequenced was PBMCs, taken from a glioma patient whose treatment included an IDH1 peptide vaccine. The TCR comes from a man aged 50 to 59 with glioma.

The CDR3 sequence is CASSLAIYQPQHF. Written as DNA, the CDR3 is TGTGCCAGCAGCTTAGCAATCTATCAGCCCCAGCATTTT. The V call is TRBV7-2, the J call TRBJ1-5; D gene ambiguous. Germline V gene data show CDR1 as SGHTA and CDR2 as FQGNSA. The CDR3 has 13 residues. Trimming removed 0 bases from V and 5 bases from J, with 5 bases in between.